The rows below give T cell receptor beta chains drawn from one sample of a study of CD8+ T cells in alopecia areata. Clones were sequenced by immunoSEQ multiplex PCR, and TCRdb holds only the in-frame ones, with some missing. Found here are about 150,000 clones, about 60% of them singletons; the top ten hold approximately 4.3%. What was sequenced was CD4+ T cells sorted from blood. The receptor source for this set is a human donor in good health. Both conserved end residues are part of each CDR3. Fields, in order: CDR3 protein, CDR3 DNA, J gene, clone size, V gene, D gene. A D gene is named only where the DNA matches it firmly. Only some rows state a clone size, as once, few, many or a class for expanded clones.

CASSAQGAYEQYF,TGTGCCAGCAGCGCTCAGGGGGCTTACGAGCAGTACTTC,TRBJ2-7,NA,TRBV9,TRBD1
CASNYGQGAYEQYF,TGTGCCAGCAACTACGGACAGGGAGCCTACGAGCAGTACTTC,TRBJ2-7,NA,TRBV6-6,TRBD1
CASSRTYSGGTSYNEQFF,TGTGCCAGCAGTCGTACATATAGCGGGGGTACCTCCTACAATGAGCAGTTCTTC,TRBJ2-1,few,TRBV28,TRBD2
CAWIEGSVYGYTF,TGTGCCTGGATTGAAGGGAGTGTCTATGGCTACACCTTC,TRBJ1-2,NA,TRBV30,NA
CSVVVGVSNQPQHF,TGCAGCGTTGTAGTAGGGGTGAGCAATCAGCCCCAGCATTTT,TRBJ1-5,few,TRBV29-1,NA
CASSPRDRRSEQYF,TGTGCCAGCAGCCCCCGGGACAGGCGGAGCGAGCAGTACTTC,TRBJ2-7,once,TRBV7-2,TRBD1
CASSEGGSGSVRAQFF,TGTGCCAGCAGTGAGGGGGGTAGCGGGAGCGTCCGCGCCCAGTTCTTC,TRBJ2-1,NA,TRBV25-1,TRBD2
CSVETPLGGETQYF,TGCAGCGTTGAGACTCCTTTGGGAGGGGAGACCCAGTACTTC,TRBJ2-5,NA,TRBV29-1,TRBD2
CASSLGVVEETQYF,TGTGCCAGCAGCTTAGGGGTTGTAGAAGAGACCCAGTACTTC,TRBJ2-5,NA,TRBV7-9,NA
CSVADGTGGNQPQHF,TGCAGCGTTGCGGACGGGACAGGAGGGAATCAGCCCCAGCATTTT,TRBJ1-5,few,TRBV29-1,TRBD1
CASVRQVQETQYF,TGCGCCAGCGTCCGACAGGTCCAAGAGACCCAGTACTTC,TRBJ2-5,NA,TRBV23-1,NA
CASSLNKAGANVLTF,TGTGCCAGCAGCTTAAATAAGGCTGGGGCCAACGTCCTGACTTTC,TRBJ2-6,few,TRBV7-3,NA
CASQQRGGNQETQYF,TGTGCCAGCCAGCAGAGGGGGGGCAACCAAGAGACCCAGTACTTC,TRBJ2-5,many,TRBV28,NA
CSVTRRFGYGYTF,TGCAGCGTCACTAGAAGATTCGGCTATGGCTACACCTTC,TRBJ1-2,NA,TRBV29-1,NA
CAWIGDQINTGELFF,TGTGCCTGGATCGGAGACCAGATCAACACCGGGGAGCTGTTTTTT,TRBJ2-2,few,TRBV30,NA
CASSLWASGSQVSYNEQFF,TGCGCCAGCAGCCTGTGGGCTAGCGGGAGTCAAGTCTCCTACAATGAGCAGTTCTTC,TRBJ2-1,NA,TRBV4-1,TRBD2
CASIREVNEQFF,TGTGCCAGCATCCGGGAAGTCAATGAGCAGTTCTTC,TRBJ2-1,NA,TRBV2,NA
CASSLMGVNTEAFF,TGTGCCAGCAGCTTAATGGGGGTGAACACTGAAGCTTTCTTT,TRBJ1-1,NA,TRBV7-9,NA
CASSENDFTDTQYF,TGCGCCAGCAGTGAGAACGACTTCACAGATACGCAGTATTTT,TRBJ2-3,NA,TRBV10-1,NA
CASSTPFNTGELFF,TGTGCCAGCAGTACCCCCTTTAACACCGGGGAGCTGTTTTTT,TRBJ2-2,NA,TRBV27,NA
CSVPDTNTGELFF,TGCAGCGTCCCGGACACGAACACCGGGGAGCTGTTTTTT,TRBJ2-2,few,TRBV29-1,NA
CASSLQETQYF,TGCGCCAGCAGCTTACAAGAGACCCAGTACTTC,TRBJ2-5,NA,TRBV5-1,NA
CASSLTTGQETQYF,TGCGCCAGCAGCTTGACGACAGGTCAAGAGACCCAGTACTTC,TRBJ2-5,NA,TRBV5-1,NA
CSAGPADEQFF,TGCAGCGCCGGGCCAGCGGATGAGCAGTTCTTC,TRBJ2-1,NA,TRBV29-1,NA
CSVTIGRAEAFF,TGCAGCGTCACCATAGGGAGAGCTGAAGCTTTCTTT,TRBJ1-1,NA,TRBV29-1,NA
CSAEGHRSYNEQFF,TGCAGCGCCGAGGGACACCGCTCCTACAATGAGCAGTTCTTC,TRBJ2-1,NA,TRBV29-1,NA
CASSYGQGSDGYTF,TGCGCCAGCAGCTATGGACAGGGCTCTGATGGCTACACCTTC,TRBJ1-2,few,TRBV5-1,TRBD1
CATSRDLGGYTF,TGTGCCACCAGCAGAGATCTCGGCGGCTACACCTTC,TRBJ1-2,NA,TRBV15,NA
CASSLVGAGTAGNTQYF,TGTGCCAGCAGCTTAGTTGGGGCCGGGACCGCCGGAAATACGCAGTATTTT,TRBJ2-3,NA,TRBV7-2,NA
CATSGTAGSYNEQFF,TGTGCCACCAGCGGGACAGCGGGGTCCTACAATGAGCAGTTCTTC,TRBJ2-1,NA,TRBV15,NA
CASSLGLLRTSPIYEQYF,TGTGCCAGCAGTTTAGGTCTCCTCAGGACTAGCCCAATCTACGAGCAGTACTTC,TRBJ2-7,NA,TRBV7-9,TRBD2
CASRRTGDNQPQHF,TGTGCCAGCAGGAGGACAGGAGACAATCAGCCCCAGCATTTT,TRBJ1-5,few,TRBV28,TRBD1
CASSSGGSNTGELFF,TGCGCCAGCAGCTCTGGAGGTTCGAACACCGGGGAGCTGTTTTTT,TRBJ2-2,NA,TRBV5-1,NA
CASERGETQYF,TGTGCCAGCGAAAGGGGGGAGACCCAGTACTTC,TRBJ2-5,NA,TRBV6-1,NA
CASASGPNYGYTF,TGTGCCAGCGCTTCAGGGCCCAACTATGGCTACACCTTC,TRBJ1-2,few,TRBV19,NA
CSVSRREASYEQYF,TGCAGCGTTAGTCGTCGCGAGGCCTCCTACGAGCAGTACTTC,TRBJ2-7,NA,TRBV29-1,NA
CASSPLSGNTEAFF,TGTGCCAGCAGCCCCCTGTCTGGGAACACTGAAGCTTTCTTT,TRBJ1-1,NA,TRBV5-6,NA
CSTSQMGGRADEQFF,TGCAGCACTTCACAAATGGGCGGGAGGGCCGATGAGCAGTTCTTC,TRBJ2-1,NA,TRBV29-1,TRBD2
CAWGTSTNTGELFF,TGTGCCTGGGGGACTTCCACCAACACCGGGGAGCTGTTTTTT,TRBJ2-2,NA,TRBV30,NA
CASSASRGGETQYF,TGCGCCAGCAGTGCTAGTCGTGGTGGAGAGACCCAGTACTTC,TRBJ2-5,NA,TRBV10-1,NA
CASSLALGNSNEQFF,TGTGCCAGCAGTTTAGCTCTCGGGAATTCCAATGAGCAGTTCTTC,TRBJ2-1,NA,TRBV28,NA
CSVVGRLNTEAFF,TGCAGCGTTGTAGGCCGTTTGAACACTGAAGCTTTCTTT,TRBJ1-1,few,TRBV29-1,NA
CASSPSPSNQPQHF,TGTGCCAGCAGCCCCAGCCCTAGCAATCAGCCCCAGCATTTT,TRBJ1-5,few,TRBV7-2,NA
CASSLTGGTDTQYF,TGTGCCAGCAGCCTGACAGGGGGGACAGATACGCAGTATTTT,TRBJ2-3,NA,TRBV2,TRBD1